Shown below are 26 T cell receptor beta chains from a single sample sequenced in a study of cytomegalovirus exposure and HLA in healthy donors. In the PCR, 60 Vbeta and 13 Jbeta primers were used. Profiled with immunoSEQ multiplex PCR; TCRdb holds only in-frame clones, not every one. The sample gives 200,000 to 250,000 clones, roughly 90% of which show up once; around 1% is in the top ten. Sequenced input: PBMCs. The receptor set was obtained from a woman aged 18 to 35 in good health and CMV-seronegative.

V usage is TRBV10-1 and J usage is TRBJ2-5; a possible D gene is TRBD1 (6 bases). V gave up 9 bases and J gave up 3 bases, with 11 bases separating them. The CDR3 is 12 residues long. Germline V gives CDR1 WNHNN, CDR2 SYGVQD (reference sequence). In DNA form, the CDR3 reads TGCGCCAGAAAGGCAGGGGAAGAGACCCAGTACTTC. This codes for CARKAGEETQYF.

V usage is TRBV7-2 and J usage is TRBJ1-5; 8 bases map to TRBD1. The CDR3 length is 19 residues. Losses at the gene ends were 4 bases for V and 0 bases for J; bases not matched to a gene: 14. Germline loops: CDR1 SGHTA, CDR2 FQGNSA. The chain's CDR3 is CASSWRDRHDHYSNQPQHF. The CDR3 DNA is TGTGCCAGCAGCTGGCGGGACAGGCACGATCACTATAGCAATCAGCCCCAGCATTTT.

The V gene is TRBV5-1, the J gene TRBJ1-1, with D perhaps TRBD1 (5 bases). CDR1 and CDR2 from the germline V gene are SGHRS and YFSETQ. V gave up 4 bases and J gave up 3 bases, with 13 bases separating them. CDR3 length: 14 amino acids. CDR3 in DNA: TGCGCCAGCAGCGGCCGGGGGTCGTACACTGAAGCTTTCTTT. This translates into CASSGRGSYTEAFF. Combining the CDR3 with reference TRBV5-1 and TRBJ1-1 gives the whole variable domain KAGVTQTPRYLIKTRGQQVTLSCSPISGHRSVSWYQQTPGQGLQFLFEYFSETQRNKGNFPGRFSGRQFSNSRSEMNVSTLELGDSALYLCASSGRGSYTEAFFGQGTRLTVV.

J is TRBJ2-5 and V is TRBV2; the D is unclear. The J call is in doubt because the DNA end fits TRBJ2-7 better. The CDR3 has 11 amino acids. Germline lookup yields CDR1 SNHLY and CDR2 FYNNEI. CDR3 in DNA: TGTGCCAGCAGTGCCCTCTACGAGCAGTACTTC. Its translation is CASSALYEQYF.

The gene calls are TRBV2 and TRBJ1-5; no reliable D call. The germline V gene has CDR1 SNHLY and CDR2 FYNNEI. The CDR3 is made up of 11 amino acids. The V gene lost 4 bases and the J gene lost 4 bases, with 2 bases spanning the gap. Here the CDR3 DNA reads TGTGCCAGCAGTGTAAATCAGCCCCAGCATTTT. This sequence encodes CASSVNQPQHF.

The rearrangement uses TRBV6-1 and TRBJ1-2; 12 nucleotides line up with TRBD1. Germline CDR1 is MNHNS and CDR2 is SASEGT. The CDR3 is 15 residues long. V was clipped by 1 base and J by 8 bases; unmatched bases: 5. The CDR3 region has the DNA TGTGCCAGCAGTGAAGTAGGGACAGGGGGCAGGGGCTACACCTTC. Translation gives CASSEVGTGGRGYTF.

The CDR3 here is CSAQGAQTDNEQFF. CDR3 bases: TGCAGCGCCCAAGGGGCGCAGACAGACAATGAGCAGTTCTTC. V is TRBV29-1 and J is TRBJ2-1; D might be TRBD1 (5 bases). Germline-derived CDR1 and CDR2 are SQVTM and ANQGSEA. The V and J ends lost 7 bases and 5 bases respectively, with 18 bases between them. The CDR3 runs to 14 residues.

V and J are TRBV4-1 and TRBJ2-5; 7 bases agree with TRBD2. The CDR3 has 15 residues. Germline V gene data show CDR1 as MGHRA and CDR2 as YSYEKL. The V and J ends lost 5 bases and 3 bases, in that order; junction bases with no gene match: 9. This CDR3 reads CASSSGWLAEETQYF. In DNA form, the CDR3 reads TGCGCCAGCAGCTCAGGTTGGCTAGCGGAAGAGACCCAGTACTTC.

The chain employs TRBV27 and TRBJ1-2; 7 bases are shared with TRBD1. The CDR3 length is 16 residues. V trimming: 5 bases; J trimming: 4 bases; junction bases outside the gene matches: 13. The germline V gene encodes CDR1 MNHEY and CDR2 SMNVEV (reference sequence). The CDR3 DNA reads TGTGCCAGCAGTCCTGCACCCATCGACAGGGTCTATGGCTACACCTTC. Its translation is CASSPAPIDRVYGYTF.

This clone appeared once. The chain uses TRBV27 and TRBJ1-1; 10 bases agree with TRBD1. Losses at the gene ends were 3 bases for V and 6 bases for J; bases not matched to a gene: 7. The CDR3 is made up of 15 amino acids. CDR1 MNHEY and CDR2 SMNVEV come from the germline V gene (reference sequence). CDR3 DNA sequence: TGTGCCAGCAGTTTCCACCGGGACAGGGGTTCTGAAGCTTTCTTT. Its protein product is CASSFHRDRGSEAFF.

The chain recombines TRBV5-1 with TRBJ2-3; 13 bases match TRBD2. The CDR3 extends over 16 amino acids. V shed 4 bases and J 8 bases; nucleotides not matched to a gene: 10. CDR1 is SGHRS, CDR2 YFSETQ, per germline. Here the CDR3 DNA reads TGCGCCAGCAGCCTCGGGACTAGCGGGGCTCAGGGTACGCAGTATTTT. Translated: CASSLGTSGAQGTQYF.

About this clone: The same CDR3 is also encoded by other DNA sequences in this sample. The chain carries TRBV7-6 and TRBJ2-7; the match to TRBD1 covers 8 bases. Trimming removed 1 base from V and 2 bases from J; junction bases left unmatched: 4. The CDR3 has 15 amino acids. Looked up from germline, CDR1 is SGHVS and CDR2 is FNYEAQ. CDR3 DNA sequence: TGTGCCAGCAGCTTAGGAGGGACAGGTGCCTACGAGCAGTACTTC. It is translated as CASSLGGTGAYEQYF.

The chain joins TRBV20-1 to TRBJ2-7; D uncertain. Germline CDR1 is DFQATT and CDR2 is SNEGSKA (reference sequence). V lost 4 bases and J 5 bases, leaving 9 bases between the germline ends. This CDR3 region has 11 residues. CDR3 region: CSAIYRDEQYF. For the CDR3, the DNA is TGCAGTGCTATATACCGCGACGAGCAGTACTTC.

The genes are TRBV19 and TRBJ2-4; 9 bases agree with TRBD1. J was trimmed by 1 base and V by 7 bases; bases with no gene match: 11. The CDR3 contains 17 residues. Germline-derived CDR1 and CDR2 are LNHDA and SQIVND (reference sequence). CDR3 residues: CASTLRTGAKAKNIQYF. CDR3 nucleotides: TGTGCCAGTACCCTAAGGACAGGGGCGAAGGCCAAAAACATTCAGTACTTC.

The rearrangement uses TRBV5-1 and TRBJ2-7; weak D call: TRBD1 (5 bases). The CDR3 consists of 15 residues. Trimming removed 3 bases at V and 0 bases at J, with 13 bases between. Germline CDR1 is SGHRS and CDR2 is YFSETQ. As DNA, the CDR3 is TGCGCCAGCAGCTCTACAGGCTTAGGCTCCTACGAGCAGTACTTC. Its translation is CASSSTGLGSYEQYF.

This clone appeared once. This chain uses TRBV7-9 with TRBJ2-3; TRBD1 matches 9 bases. J gave up 3 bases and V 5 bases, and 12 bases lay outside the gene matches. The germline CDR1 and CDR2 sequences are SEHNR and FQNEAQ (reference sequence). The CDR3 covers 17 residues. The CDR3 loop is CASSPRITGGGTDTQYF. The CDR3, as DNA: TGTGCCAGCAGCCCCCGGATTACAGGGGGCGGGACAGATACGCAGTATTTT.

The chain employs TRBV11-2 and TRBJ2-3, with 13 bases identical to TRBD2. Trimming at V came to 6 bases and at J to 5 bases, leaving 11 bases not matched to a gene. The CDR3 is 17 residues long. Germline CDR1 and CDR2: SGHAT and FQNNGV. The CDR3 DNA is TGTGCCAGCAGTCCCACTAGCGGGAGGGCCAGGAGAGATACGCAGTATTTT. Translating gives CASSPTSGRARRDTQYF. Based on the CDR3 plus reference TRBV11-2 and TRBJ2-3, the full variable domain is EAGVAQSPRYKIIEKRQSVAFWCNPISGHATLYWYQQILGQGPKLLIQFQNNGVVDDSQLPKDRFSAERLKGVDSTLKIQPAKLEDSAVYLCASSPTSGRARRDTQYFGPGTRLTVL.

This clone was counted at least ten times. This sequence joins TRBV7-9 and TRBJ1-4; D might be TRBD1 (6 bases). This CDR3 spans 17 amino acids. The V gene lost 4 bases and the J gene lost 0 bases, with 15 bases spanning the gap. The germline V gene has CDR1 SEHNR and CDR2 FQNEAQ (reference sequence). The CDR3 region is CASSSTGLGATNEKLFF. The CDR3 DNA reads as TGTGCCAGCAGCTCGACAGGATTGGGCGCAACTAATGAAAAACTGTTTTTT.

This clone was seen a single time. The rearrangement links TRBV18 to TRBJ2-1; 15 bases are shared with TRBD2. V lost 8 bases, J lost 10 bases, and 12 bases stayed unmatched. Looked up from germline, CDR1 is KGHSH and CDR2 is LQKENI. This CDR3 has 16 residues. The CDR3 DNA follows: TGTGCCAGCCGACGTAACTTTGGACTAGCGGGAGGGGAGCAGTTCTTC. Encoded protein: CASRRNFGLAGGEQFF.

The gene calls are TRBV15 and TRBJ2-7, with TRBD1 as a possible D gene (6 bases). Germline CDR1 reads LNHNV; CDR2 reads YYDKDF (reference sequence). V lost 0 bases to trimming and J lost 9 bases, with 15 bases between them. The CDR3 spans 14 residues. The CDR3 spells CATSRDRPQGSQYF. The CDR3 nucleotides read TGTGCCACCAGCAGAGATCGCCCACAGGGTTCGCAGTACTTC.

The chain couples TRBV6-5 to TRBJ1-3, with D possibly TRBD1 on 5 matching bases. CDR3 size: 15 residues. The V end lost 7 bases, the J end lost 4 bases, and 17 bases lay between the germline ends. Germline values: CDR1 MNHEY, CDR2 SVGAGI. The DNA of the CDR3 is TGTGCCAGCATATCTATCAGGGCTACGGGAAACACCATATATTTT. Its protein is CASISIRATGNTIYF.

The chain combines TRBV18 with TRBJ1-1, with 11 positions matching TRBD1. Unmatched junction bases numbered 3, after V lost 3 bases and J lost 0 bases. Germline V gene sequence: CDR1 KGHSH, CDR2 LQKENI. The CDR3 is made up of 16 amino acids. DNA for the CDR3: TGTGCCAGCTCACCGGGGACAGGGGGGTTGAACACTGAAGCTTTCTTT. It specifies CASSPGTGGLNTEAFF.

The rearrangement links TRBV5-1 to TRBJ2-3; no clear D. The germline gives CDR1 SGHRS, CDR2 YFSETQ. This CDR3 contains 14 residues. V lost 1 base and J lost 1, with 7 bases in between. Here the CDR3 DNA reads TGCGCCAGCAGCTTGTTTGCGGGCACAGATACGCAGTATTTT. This codes for CASSLFAGTDTQYF.

The chain has TRBV6-5 and TRBJ1-1; maybe TRBD1 (5 bases). This CDR3 is 14 amino acids long. Trimming cost V 6 bases and J 6 bases, with 17 bases left between them. The germline V gene has CDR1 MNHEY and CDR2 SVGAGI. The CDR3 is CASRVWGEFSEAFF. The CDR3 DNA is TGTGCCAGCAGGGTCTGGGGGGAATTCTCTGAAGCTTTCTTT.

This chain connects TRBV9 to TRBJ2-6, with 10 positions matching TRBD2. V lost 4 bases to trimming and J lost 3 bases; unmatched junction nucleotides: 7. The CDR3 extends over 17 amino acids. Per germline, CDR1 SGDLS and CDR2 YYNGEE. The CDR3 nucleotides read TGTGCCAGCAGCCCCAGCGGGGGGGCCTTTGGGGCCAACGTCCTGACTTTC. Translation gives CASSPSGGAFGANVLTF.

The chain uses TRBV4-3 and TRBJ1-6; TRBD1 might be the D (5 bases). Deletions cut 2 bases from V and 3 bases from J, with 11 bases between. In germline, CDR1 is LGHNA, CDR2 YSLEER. The CDR3 consists of 16 residues. The CDR3 DNA reads TGCGCCAGCAGCCAATCCGTGGGGGGCTATAATTCACCCCTCCACTTT. Amino acid sequence: CASSQSVGGYNSPLHF.